One and the same sample provided the 30 T cell receptor beta chains below, sequenced in a study of T cell changes during pregnancy in multiple sclerosis. The repertoire was sequenced with immunoSEQ multiplex PCR; TCRdb's copy has only in-frame clones and lacks some. This repertoire shows roughly 35,000 clones, approximately 92% found once; its top ten account for 1.2%. Sequencing was done on a sample of PBMCs (not recorded whether the cells were cultured). The receptors here all came from a female donor with multiple sclerosis, enrolled in a pregnancy study.

V is TRBV13 and J is TRBJ2-5; no clear D. The CDR3 covers 15 residues. Germline CDR1 and CDR2: PRHDT and FYEKMQ (reference sequence). Between the trimmed V and J ends, which lost 8 bases and 4 bases, there was a span of 20 bases. In nucleotides, the CDR3 is TGTGCCAGCGAGCACCGACAATTAATTAGAGAGACCCAGTACTTC. Its protein is CASEHRQLIRETQYF.

This clone has just one count. This chain connects TRBV7-9 to TRBJ2-5, with TRBD1 as a possible D gene (6 bases). Trimming removed 5 bases at V and 1 base at J, with 14 bases between. The CDR3 totals 15 residues. Germline V gives CDR1 SEHNR, CDR2 FQNEAQ (reference sequence). CDR3 bases: TGTGCCAGCAGCGGACACCGGGACATCCAAGAGACCCAGTACTTC. Amino acids: CASSGHRDIQETQYF.

The chain employs TRBV28 and TRBJ2-7; TRBD2 aligns across 14 bases. This CDR3 comprises 15 residues. Germline lookup yields CDR1 MDHEN and CDR2 SYDVKM. The trim removed 5 bases at V and 7 bases at J, leaving 7 bases unmatched. This CDR3 reads CASSDPGLAGDEQYF. The DNA for the CDR3 is TGTGCCAGCAGTGATCCGGGACTAGCGGGAGATGAGCAGTACTTC.

This chain joins TRBV5-1 and TRBJ2-3; tentatively, D is TRBD2 (6 bases). The V end was cut by 2 bases, the J end by 4 bases, with 14 bases between. This CDR3 comprises 15 residues. Germline-derived CDR1 and CDR2 are SGHRS and YFSETQ. CDR3 nucleotide sequence: TGCGCCAGCAGCTTTGTGGGAGGAGGGGCAGATACGCAGTATTTT. Amino acid sequence: CASSFVGGGADTQYF. Combining the CDR3 with reference TRBV5-1 and TRBJ2-3 gives the whole variable domain KAGVTQTPRYLIKTRGQQVTLSCSPISGHRSVSWYQQTPGQGLQFLFEYFSETQRNKGNFPGRFSGRQFSNSRSEMNVSTLELGDSALYLCASSFVGGGADTQYFGPGTRLTVL.

V is TRBV7-9 and J is TRBJ2-6; D gene unclear. The ends were cut back, 11 bases at V and 0 bases at J, with 11 bases in the middle. Germline V lookup: CDR1 SEHNR, CDR2 FQNEAQ (reference sequence). The CDR3 length is 14 residues. The CDR3 sequence is CAALHPSGANVLTF. The CDR3 DNA sequence: TGTGCCGCACTCCACCCCTCTGGGGCCAACGTCCTGACTTTC.

Concerning this clone: One end of the junction is discordant with germline, which a read error may explain. This sequence joins TRBV7-7 and TRBJ2-7, with 8 positions matching TRBD1. CDR3 size: 15 residues. CDR1 is SSHAT and CDR2 is FNYEAQ in the germline V gene (reference sequence). The CDR3 loop reads CASSPGGPGTYEQYF. The CDR3 bases are TGTGCTAGCAGCCCAGGGGGCCCAGGGACCTACGAGCAGTACTTC. The whole variable domain, remainder taken from reference TRBV7-7 and TRBJ2-7, is GAGVSQSPRYKVTKRGQDVTLRCDPISSHATLYWYQQALGQGPEFLTYFNYEAQPDKSGLPSDRFSAERPEGSISTLTIQRTEQRDSAMYRCASSPGGPGTYEQYFGPGTRLTVT.

CDR3 protein: CASSPGWGPKNIQYF. CDR3 nucleotide sequence: TGTGCCAGCTCACCGGGGTGGGGGCCCAAAAACATTCAGTACTTC. The V and J genes are TRBV7-8 and TRBJ2-4; tentatively, D is TRBD1 (6 bases). The CDR3 has 15 amino acids. From germline, CDR1 is SGHVS and CDR2 FQNEAQ. Deletions cut 8 bases from V and 2 bases from J, with 16 bases between. The full variable domain, completed using reference TRBV7-8 and TRBJ2-4, is GAGVSQSPRYKVAKRGQDVALRCDPISGHVSLFWYQQALGQGPEFLTYFQNEAQLDKSGLPSDRFFAERPEGSVSTLKIQRTQQEDSAVYLCASSPGWGPKNIQYFGAGTRLSVL.

This chain uses TRBV7-8 with TRBJ2-7; no firm D call. The CDR3 runs to 14 residues. Germline CDR1 reads SGHVS; CDR2 reads FQNEAQ. Trimming cost V 0 bases and J 2 bases, with 8 bases left between them. CDR3 in DNA: TGTGCCAGCAGCTTAGCGGGCAAGACCTACGAGCAGTACTTC. Encoded protein: CASSLAGKTYEQYF.

The chain has TRBV5-6 and TRBJ2-5, with 10 positions matching TRBD2. In germline, CDR1 is SGHDT, CDR2 YYEEEE. Trimming cost V 0 bases and J 2 bases; bases outside gene matches: 7. This CDR3 is built from 17 residues. CDR3 sequence (DNA): TGTGCCAGCAGCTTGGGGGCTAGCGGGAGAGTGCAAGAGACCCAGTACTTC. Translating it yields CASSLGASGRVQETQYF.

V is TRBV25-1 and J is TRBJ2-2; D may be TRBD1 or TRBD2 (6 bases each). CDR1 MGHDK and CDR2 SYGVNS come from the germline V gene. Trimming shortened V by 5 bases and J by 5 bases, and 18 bases separated the two germline ends. The CDR3 contains 16 residues. CDR3 loop: CASSRGRLDGTGELFF. Written as DNA, the CDR3 is TGTGCCAGCAGTCGGGGGCGACTCGACGGGACCGGGGAGCTGTTTTTT.

The gene calls are TRBV4-1 and TRBJ2-7, with D perhaps TRBD1 (6 bases). CDR1 is MGHRA, CDR2 YSYEKL, per germline. This CDR3 has 18 amino acids. V lost 0 bases, J lost 3 bases, and 21 bases lay in between. In DNA form, the CDR3 reads TGCGCCAGCAGCCAAGACTATGTAACTTGGCAGGGGCGCTACGAGCAGTACTTC. Its translation: CASSQDYVTWQGRYEQYF.

The chain recombines TRBV2 with TRBJ2-7; D perhaps matches TRBD2 (6 bases). The germline V gene encodes CDR1 SNHLY and CDR2 FYNNEI. This CDR3 contains 14 residues. The V and J ends lost 8 bases and 6 bases respectively, with 20 bases between them. CDR3 sequence (DNA): TGTGCCAGCGGGGCCCGATCGGGGGTCGGCGAGCAGTACTTC. It is translated as CASGARSGVGEQYF.

In the case of this clone: The junction and the germline gene differ at one end; a read error may be behind it. CDR3 region: CASSLEAGELFF. As DNA, the CDR3 is TGTGCTAGCAGCTTAGAGGCCGGGGAGCTGTTTTTT. This chain joins TRBV7-7 and TRBJ2-2, with D unclear. The CDR3 covers 12 residues. Germline loops: CDR1 SSHAT, CDR2 FNYEAQ (reference sequence).

The chain couples TRBV5-6 to TRBJ2-3; D is unresolved. The V end lost 1 base, the J end lost 3 bases, and 12 bases lay between the germline ends. The CDR3 sequence is 15 residues long. CDR1 SGHDT and CDR2 YYEEEE come from the germline V gene. The CDR3 DNA follows: TGTGCCAGCAGCTTGTTAGATTCGGCAACAGATACGCAGTATTTT. Protein product: CASSLLDSATDTQYF.

The rearrangement joins TRBV5-8 to TRBJ2-5; D is perhaps TRBD2 (7 bases). There are 15 residues in the CDR3. Germline V gives CDR1 SGHTS, CDR2 YDEGEE. V shed 7 bases and J shed 1 base, with 17 bases lying between them. The CDR3 protein is CASPNGGQGQETQYF. The CDR3 bases are TGTGCCAGCCCGAACGGGGGGCAGGGCCAAGAGACCCAGTACTTC.

The gene calls are TRBV28 and TRBJ2-3, with TRBD2 identical over 11 bases. Germline V gene data show CDR1 as MDHEN and CDR2 as SYDVKM. The ends lost 5 bases at V and 1 base at J; junction bases unmatched: 14. The CDR3 runs to 19 residues. Written as DNA, the CDR3 is TGTGCCAGCAGTCCGCCCCCGGGACTAGCGGTTCCCGGCACAGATACGCAGTATTTT. This translates into CASSPPPGLAVPGTDTQYF.

The chain recombines TRBV10-3 with TRBJ2-3; no firm D call. The CDR3 spans 11 residues. Trimming took 2 bases from V and 14 from J, leaving 11 bases between them. Germline CDR1 reads ENHRY; CDR2 reads SYGVKD. DNA for the CDR3: TGTGCCATCAGTGAGGCGGCGAAACGGTATTTT. It is translated as CAISEAAKRYF.

The rearrangement joins TRBV7-8 to TRBJ2-7, with 11 bases fitting TRBD2. This CDR3 is built from 17 residues. J lost 2 bases, V lost 5 bases, and 11 bases had no gene match. The germline CDR1 and CDR2 sequences are SGHVS and FQNEAQ. CDR3 bases: TGTGCCAGCAGCCCCCGCACTAGCGGGAGCCCTACCTACGAGCAGTACTTC. Translated: CASSPRTSGSPTYEQYF.

The V gene is TRBV5-1, the J gene TRBJ1-2, with 8 nucleotides matching TRBD1. Germline trimming cut 3 bases from V and 7 bases from J; bases unmatched to any gene: 8. The CDR3 spans 14 residues. The germline V gene has CDR1 SGHRS and CDR2 YFSETQ. The CDR3 DNA follows: TGCGCCAGCAGCTGGGCCGACAGGGGTAGTGGCTACACCTTC. It codes for CASSWADRGSGYTF. Using reference TRBV5-1 and TRBJ1-2 for the parts outside the CDR3, the full variable domain is KAGVTQTPRYLIKTRGQQVTLSCSPISGHRSVSWYQQTPGQGLQFLFEYFSETQRNKGNFPGRFSGRQFSNSRSEMNVSTLELGDSALYLCASSWADRGSGYTFGSGTRLTVV.

This chain joins TRBV11-1 and TRBJ2-2; 11 nucleotides line up with TRBD1. Unmatched junction bases numbered 5, after V lost 5 bases and J lost 3 bases. Germline values: CDR1 SGHAT, CDR2 FQDESV (reference sequence). This CDR3 has 16 amino acids. This CDR3 reads CASSPGTGGYTGELFF. CDR3 DNA sequence: TGTGCCAGCAGCCCAGGGACAGGGGGATACACCGGGGAGCTGTTTTTT.

The rearrangement links TRBV7-9 to TRBJ2-3; D unresolved. V gave up 5 bases and J gave up 4 bases, with 4 bases separating them. Germline assignment: CDR1 SEHNR and CDR2 FQNEAQ (reference sequence). The CDR3 is 11 amino acids. As DNA, the CDR3 is TGTGCCAGCAGCGATTCAGATACGCAGTATTTT. It yields the protein CASSDSDTQYF.

This chain connects TRBV5-4 to TRBJ1-2; D possibly corresponds to TRBD1 (6 bases). Trimming shortened V by 0 bases and J by 3 bases, and 12 bases separated the two germline ends. This CDR3 region has 15 residues. In germline, CDR1 is SGHNT, CDR2 YYREEE (reference sequence). CDR3 coding DNA: TGTGCCAGCAGCTTGGAGGGAGGGGGGGACTATGGCTACACCTTC. Translation: CASSLEGGGDYGYTF.

This sequence joins TRBV2 and TRBJ2-7; D possibly corresponds to TRBD2 (5 bases). The CDR3 covers 13 residues. Germline V gene lookup returns CDR1 SNHLY and CDR2 FYNNEI. Trimming stripped 7 bases from V and 1 base from J, with 11 bases between. The CDR3 DNA reads as TGTGCCAGCAACTGGGGAGTTTCCTACGAGCAGTACTTC. Translated, it gives CASNWGVSYEQYF.

This chain connects TRBV27 to TRBJ2-5, with TRBD1 matching 8 bases. This CDR3 is built from 17 residues. From germline, CDR1 is MNHEY and CDR2 SMNVEV (reference sequence). V lost 2 bases and J lost 1; bases outside the gene matches: 9. The CDR3 spells CASSLKQGGTLQETQYF. The CDR3 DNA reads TGTGCCAGCAGTTTAAAACAGGGGGGTACCCTCCAAGAGACCCAGTACTTC.

The V call is TRBV2, the J call TRBJ1-3; D ambiguous. This CDR3 is 15 amino acids long. Germline loops: CDR1 SNHLY, CDR2 FYNNEI. Trimming pared 6 bases from V and 5 bases from J, leaving 17 bases between. The CDR3 is CASSRRPYRRNTIYF. The CDR3 DNA reads TGTGCCAGCAGCCGACGACCCTATAGGAGAAACACCATATATTTT.

The V call is TRBV30, the J call TRBJ2-3, with a weak D call TRBD1 (6 bases). The CDR3 spans 13 residues. The germline V and J ends were trimmed by 0 bases and 3 bases, with 7 bases remaining between them. Germline V gives CDR1 GTSNPN, CDR2 SVGIG (reference sequence). CDR3 sequence (DNA): TGTGCCTGGAGTGTACAGGGAACAGATACGCAGTATTTT. It encodes CAWSVQGTDTQYF.

This clone came up once. The genes are TRBV19 and TRBJ1-5; 7 bases match TRBD1. The length of the CDR3 is 16 residues. Germline V lookup: CDR1 LNHDA, CDR2 SQIVND (reference sequence). Germline trimming cut 4 bases from V and 7 bases from J; bases unmatched to any gene: 13. CDR3 sequence reads: CASSTINRGLGQPQHF. CDR3 nucleotides: TGTGCCAGTAGTACGATTAACAGGGGACTGGGACAGCCCCAGCATTTT.

The chain uses TRBV5-1 and TRBJ1-2; 8 nucleotides line up with TRBD1. V gave up 4 bases and J gave up 8 bases; unmatched junction bases: 7. There are 13 residues in the CDR3. Germline CDR1 is SGHRS and CDR2 is YFSETQ. For the CDR3, the DNA is TGCGCCAGCAGCCCCGGACAGGGCGAGGGCTACACCTTC. Translating gives CASSPGQGEGYTF.

The chain employs TRBV19 and TRBJ1-1, with D unclear. Germline CDR1 and CDR2: LNHDA and SQIVND (reference sequence). V shed 4 bases and J shed 6 bases, with 6 bases lying between them. This CDR3 region has 11 residues. The CDR3 DNA reads TGTGCCAGTAGTAGTAGGGCTGAAGCTTTCTTT. Encoded protein: CASSSRAEAFF.

This clone is a singleton in its sample. The chain recombines TRBV27 with TRBJ2-6; 7 bases are a match to TRBD2. Germline CDR1 MNHEY, CDR2 SMNVEV (reference sequence). The CDR3 is 19 residues long. The V segment lost 1 base and the J segment 0 bases; nucleotides outside the gene matches: 9. In DNA form, the CDR3 reads TGTGCCAGCAGTTTATTAGGGGAGGGTACTTTCTCTGGGGCCAACGTCCTGACTTTC. This codes for CASSLLGEGTFSGANVLTF.